This T cell receptor (beta chain) was retrieved from a study of T cell repertoires in cytomegalovirus infection. Study-wide context: From public TCR beta signatures came an indication of both CMV infection and matching HLA type.

The study's findings and limits: The study identified carriers of CMV plus the relevant HLA from cumulative public TCR beta family frequency. In two of eight donors, the top clonotype was HLA-C-restricted CMV-specific.

To note about this clonotype: Its specificity is unknown.

V was pared by 1 base and J by 0 bases, with 7 bases of the junction left unmatched. The CDR3 runs to 18 residues. Germline CDR1 and CDR2: MNHEY and SVGEGT. TCRdb reprocessed the reads with MiXCR, giving one entry per CDR3 protein. The repertoire holds approximately 320,000 distinct CDR3 sequences, over 7.5% seen once, with about 4.5% in the top ten. The chain combines TRBV6-2 or TRBV6-3 with TRBJ2-3, with 10 bases lining up with TRBD2. Sequenced sample: PBMCs. This TCR was recovered from a human donor in good health (CMV status not recorded). Some clones in this sample may be carry-over from other donors' samples. The CDR3 bases are TGTGCCAGCAGTTACTTCCTCGGGACTAGCGCTAGCACAGATACGCAGTATTTT. Translation gives CASSYFLGTSASTDTQYF.